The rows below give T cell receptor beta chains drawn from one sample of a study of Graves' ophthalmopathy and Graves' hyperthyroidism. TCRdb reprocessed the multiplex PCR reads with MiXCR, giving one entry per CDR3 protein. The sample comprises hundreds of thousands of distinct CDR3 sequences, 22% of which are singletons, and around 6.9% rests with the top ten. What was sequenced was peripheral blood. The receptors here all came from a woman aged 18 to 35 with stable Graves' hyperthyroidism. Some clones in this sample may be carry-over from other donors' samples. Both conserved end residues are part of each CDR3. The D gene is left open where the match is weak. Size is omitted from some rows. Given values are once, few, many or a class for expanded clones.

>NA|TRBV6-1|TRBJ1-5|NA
CASRADTPANQPQHF
TGTGCCAGCAGAGCAGACACTCCGGCGAATCAGCCCCAGCATTTT
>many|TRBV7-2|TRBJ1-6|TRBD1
CASSPTGIGPYYSPLHF
TGTGCCAGCAGCCCGACAGGGATTGGACCCTATTATTCACCCCTCCACTTT
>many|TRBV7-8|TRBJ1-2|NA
CASSPKPRSGYGYTF
TGTGCCAGCAGCCCTAAACCCAGGTCGGGCTATGGCTACACCTTC
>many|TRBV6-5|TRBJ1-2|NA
CASSQSIGYTF
TGTGCCAGCAGTCAGTCGATTGGCTACACCTTC
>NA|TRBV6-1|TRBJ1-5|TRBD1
CASIQGDNQPQHF
TGTGCCAGCATCCAGGGGGACAATCAGCCCCAGCATTTT
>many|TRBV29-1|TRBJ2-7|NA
CSVDSQDSYEQYF
TGCAGCGTTGACTCGCAGGACTCCTACGAGCAGTACTTC
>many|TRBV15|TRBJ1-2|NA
CATSRGGVNGYTF
TGTGCCACCAGCAGAGGTGGGGTGAATGGCTACACCTTC
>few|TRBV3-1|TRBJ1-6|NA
CASSQQGQGPNGSPLHF
TGTGCCAGCAGCCAACAGGGTCAAGGGCCCAATGGCTCACCCCTCCACTTT
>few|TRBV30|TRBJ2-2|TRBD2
CAWKRESTGELFF
TGTGCCTGGAAGCGGGAGAGCACCGGGGAGCTGTTTTTT
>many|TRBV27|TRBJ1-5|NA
CASRNTGSQPQHF
TGTGCCAGCAGGAATACAGGGTCCCAGCCCCAGCATTTT
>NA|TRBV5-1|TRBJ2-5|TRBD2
CASSFSPGLAGGLQETQYF
TGCGCCAGCAGCTTTAGCCCGGGACTAGCGGGGGGCCTGCAAGAGACCCAGTACTTC
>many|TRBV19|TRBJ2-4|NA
CASSIGRAEGVKNIQYF
TGTGCCAGTAGTATAGGACGAGCGGAGGGGGTCAAAAACATTCAGTACTTC
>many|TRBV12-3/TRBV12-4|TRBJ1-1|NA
CASSLGSGGEAFF
TGTGCCAGCAGTTTAGGTTCCGGTGGTGAAGCTTTCTTT
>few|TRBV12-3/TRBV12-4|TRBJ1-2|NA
CASSFGSIEGYTF
TGTGCCAGCAGTTTCGGCAGCATTGAGGGCTACACCTTC
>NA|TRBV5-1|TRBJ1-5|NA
CASSLVGDPWQPQHF
TGCGCCAGCAGCTTGGTCGGGGACCCCTGGCAGCCCCAGCATTTT
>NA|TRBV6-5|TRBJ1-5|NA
CASSYTRDYNQPQHF
TGTGCCAGCAGTTACACCCGGGATTATAATCAGCCCCAGCATTTT
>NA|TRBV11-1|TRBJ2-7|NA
CASSLALFRDEQYF
TGTGCCAGCAGCTTAGCGTTATTTCGGGACGAGCAGTACTTC
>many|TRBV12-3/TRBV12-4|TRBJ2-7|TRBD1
CASSWGQGGYEQYF
TGTGCCAGCAGTTGGGGACAGGGGGGATACGAGCAGTACTTC
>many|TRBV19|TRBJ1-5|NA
CASGDKGKDQPQHF
TGTGCCAGTGGGGACAAGGGAAAGGATCAGCCCCAGCATTTT
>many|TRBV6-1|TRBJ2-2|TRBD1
CASRQDRGNGELFF
TGTGCCAGCAGACAGGACAGGGGAAACGGGGAGCTGTTTTTT
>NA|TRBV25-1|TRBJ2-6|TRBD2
CASSPGGTGANVLTF
TGTGCCAGCAGTCCGGGGGGGACTGGGGCCAACGTCCTGACTTTC
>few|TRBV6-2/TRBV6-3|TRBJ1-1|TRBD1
CASSPHRDRGVRTEAFF
TGTGCCAGCAGTCCCCACCGGGACAGGGGGGTAAGGACTGAAGCTTTCTTT
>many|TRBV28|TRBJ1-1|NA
CASTPRWVDTEAFF
TGTGCCAGCACCCCTCGGTGGGTAGACACTGAAGCTTTCTTT
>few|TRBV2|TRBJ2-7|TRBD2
CASLTGTSLPGEQYF
TGTGCCAGCTTAACCGGGACTAGCCTCCCGGGCGAGCAGTACTTC
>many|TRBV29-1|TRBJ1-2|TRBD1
CSVEGGQVGYGYTF
TGCAGCGTTGAAGGGGGACAGGTCGGCTATGGCTACACCTTC
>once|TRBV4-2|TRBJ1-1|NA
CASSQDIKGDTEAFF
TGTGCCAGCAGCCAAGACATCAAGGGAGACACTGAAGCTTTCTTT
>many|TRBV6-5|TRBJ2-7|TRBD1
CASSYSGAGQGYEQYF
TGTGCCAGCAGTTACAGTGGTGCCGGACAGGGGTACGAGCAGTACTTC
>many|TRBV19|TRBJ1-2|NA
CASSITGQSYGYTF
TGTGCCAGTAGTATCACAGGGCAAAGCTATGGCTACACCTTC
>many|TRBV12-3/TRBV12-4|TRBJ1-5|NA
CASSLTQPQHF
TGTGCCAGCAGTTTGACACAGCCCCAGCATTTT
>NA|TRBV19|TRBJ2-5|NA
CASSPTSVQETQYF
TGTGCCAGTAGCCCCACGTCGGTTCAAGAGACCCAGTACTTC
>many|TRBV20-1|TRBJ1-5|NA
CSARTGKQPQHF
TGCAGTGCTAGAACAGGGAAACAGCCCCAGCATTTT
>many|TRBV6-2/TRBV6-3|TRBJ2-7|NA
CASGRAGAYEQYF
TGTGCCAGCGGACGGGCCGGGGCCTACGAGCAGTACTTC
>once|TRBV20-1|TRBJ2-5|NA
CSARRVSEQAETQYF
TGCAGTGCTAGAAGGGTGTCGGAGCAGGCGGAGACCCAGTACTTC
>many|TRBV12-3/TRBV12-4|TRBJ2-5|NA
CASSFIGVPGVGETQYF
TGTGCCAGCAGTTTTATCGGAGTCCCAGGGGTGGGGGAGACCCAGTACTTC
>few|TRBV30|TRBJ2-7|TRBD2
CAWESWREGSYEQYF
TGTGCCTGGGAATCCTGGAGGGAGGGCTCCTACGAGCAGTACTTC
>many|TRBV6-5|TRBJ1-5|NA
CASRGGRVNQPQHF
TGTGCCAGCAGGGGGGGCCGGGTCAATCAGCCCCAGCATTTT
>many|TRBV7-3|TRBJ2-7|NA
CASSLSPQTTYEQYF
TGTGCCAGCAGCTTAAGTCCTCAGACAACCTACGAGCAGTACTTC
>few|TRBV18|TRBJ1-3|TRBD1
CASLQRQGASGNTIYF
TGTGCCAGCCTCCAAAGGCAGGGGGCCTCTGGAAACACCATATATTTT
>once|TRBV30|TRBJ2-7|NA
CAWSVLSVSYEQYF
TGTGCCTGGAGTGTACTTAGCGTATCCTACGAGCAGTACTTC
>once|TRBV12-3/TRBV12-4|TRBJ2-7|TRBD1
CASSEMTGAYEQYF
TGTGCCAGCAGCGAGATGACAGGGGCCTACGAGCAGTACTTC
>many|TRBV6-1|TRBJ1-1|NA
CASSEVGATEAFF
TGTGCCAGCAGTGAGGTGGGGGCCACTGAAGCTTTCTTT
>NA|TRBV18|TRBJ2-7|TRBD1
CASSTLPFTGVTYEQYF
TGTGCCAGCTCTACTTTACCCTTCACAGGGGTGACCTACGAGCAGTACTTC
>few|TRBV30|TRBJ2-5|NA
CAWTPRPEETQYF
TGTGCCTGGACTCCCCGACCCGAAGAGACCCAGTACTTC
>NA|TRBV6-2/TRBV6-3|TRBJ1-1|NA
CASRTLEDMNTEAFF
TGTGCCAGCAGAACGTTAGAAGACATGAACACTGAAGCTTTCTTT
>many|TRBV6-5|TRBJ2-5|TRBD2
CASSYSRPSGDQETQYF
TGTGCCAGCAGTTACTCGAGGCCTAGCGGGGATCAAGAGACCCAGTACTTC
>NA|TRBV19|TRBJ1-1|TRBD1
CASSQQTNRGKAKEAFF
TGCGCCAGCAGCCAACAAACCAACAGGGGCAAGGCTAAAGAAGCTTTCTTT
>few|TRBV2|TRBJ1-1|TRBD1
CAGGQGVSEAFF
TGTGCCGGGGGGCAGGGGGTCTCTGAAGCTTTCTTT
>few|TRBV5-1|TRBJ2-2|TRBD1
CASRSSGQANTGELFF
TGCGCCAGCAGGTCATCGGGACAGGCGAACACCGGGGAGCTGTTTTTT
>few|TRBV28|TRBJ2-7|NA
CASSPPPGVYEQYF
TGTGCCAGCAGTCCCCCCCCAGGGGTCTACGAGCAGTACTTC
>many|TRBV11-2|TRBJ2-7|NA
CASSLVGGDYEQYF
TGTGCCAGCAGCTTAGTAGGCGGAGACTACGAGCAGTACTTC